These 14 T cell receptor beta chains originate from one sample sequenced in a study of PD-L1 blockade in urothelial cancer. This table comes from immunoSEQ multiplex PCR, and its TCRdb copy is limited to in-frame clones, with some not included. The data show 100,000 or so clones, over 75% seen once. The sequencing here drew on PBMCs, taken around atezolizumab (anti-PD-L1) treatment. The receptor source for this set is a man aged 45 to 65 with urothelial cancer.

This chain links TRBV30 with TRBJ2-1; 8 nucleotides match TRBD2. After removal of 6 bases from V and 4 bases from J, the junction contained 14 bases not matched to a gene. Germline V gives CDR1 GTSNPN, CDR2 SVGIG (reference sequence). The CDR3 sequence is 16 residues long. For the CDR3, the DNA is TGTGCCTGCCTAAACACGGCGGGAGGAGGGTACAATGAGCAGTTCTTC. Translating it yields CACLNTAGGGYNEQFF.

The rearrangement links TRBV4-1 to TRBJ2-7; D is ambiguous. Germline V gene sequence: CDR1 MGHRA, CDR2 YSYEKL. CDR3 size: 14 residues. Trimming removed 1 base at V and 6 bases at J, with 13 bases between. The CDR3 DNA follows: TGCGCCAGCAGCCAAGCCCCCGAGGTTGGCGAGCAGTACTTC. Protein product: CASSQAPEVGEQYF.

The rearrangement joins TRBV4-2 to TRBJ1-5; D is unclear. Per the germline V gene, CDR1 is LGHNA and CDR2 is YNFKEQ. V was cut by 0 bases and J by 7 bases, with 7 bases left in between. This CDR3 has 13 amino acids. CDR3 loop: CASSQDDIQPQHF. For the CDR3, the DNA is TGTGCCAGCAGCCAAGATGACATCCAGCCCCAGCATTTT.

The V and J genes are TRBV5-1 and TRBJ2-7; TRBD1 matches at 7 bases. The germline CDR1 and CDR2 sequences are SGHRS and YFSETQ. The CDR3 contains 15 residues. With V trimmed by 4 bases and J by 0 bases, 7 bases remained unmatched. CDR3 sequence: CASSPGTGDSYEQYF. The CDR3 DNA follows: TGCGCCAGCAGCCCCGGAACAGGGGACTCCTACGAGCAGTACTTC.

CDR3 residues: CASRTPPSGNGELFF. CDR3 DNA: TGTGCCAGCAGGACTCCCCCTAGCGGGAATGGGGAGCTGTTTTTT. The chain recombines TRBV28 with TRBJ2-2; 9 nucleotides line up with TRBD2. Unmatched junction bases numbered 10, after V lost 6 bases and J lost 8 bases. The CDR3 runs to 15 residues. CDR1 is MDHEN and CDR2 is SYDVKM in the germline V gene.

In its sample, this clone was seen a few times. V gene TRBV29-1 combines with J gene TRBJ2-1, with TRBD1 as a possible D gene (5 bases). V was pared by 3 bases and J by 4 bases, with 7 bases between. The CDR3 is made up of 12 amino acids. Per germline, CDR1 SQVTM and CDR2 ANQGSEA. CDR3 DNA sequence: TGCAGCGTTGATCGACAGTACAATGAGCAGTTCTTC. Translated: CSVDRQYNEQFF.

The chain links TRBV18 to TRBJ2-1, with 12 bases aligning to TRBD2. V was pared by 5 bases and J by 4 bases, with 6 bases of the junction left unmatched. CDR1 KGHSH and CDR2 LQKENI come from the germline V gene. The CDR3 spans 16 residues. This chain's CDR3 is CASSAWTSGDYNEQFF. In DNA form, the CDR3 reads TGTGCCAGCTCAGCTTGGACTAGCGGGGATTACAATGAGCAGTTCTTC.

This clone has just a few counts. Sequence at one end of the junction differs from germline and may be a read error. The chain joins TRBV7-7 to TRBJ2-7; 7 nucleotides align to TRBD1. This CDR3 contains 15 residues. Germline CDR1 and CDR2: SSHAT and FNYEAQ (reference sequence). The CDR3 spells CASSQRRTGTHEQYF. In nucleotides, the CDR3 is TGTGCTAGCAGCCAAAGGCGGACAGGAACCCACGAGCAGTACTTC.

This sequence joins TRBV7-2 and TRBJ2-5, with a tentative D call TRBD1 (5 bases). The CDR3 has 14 residues. Germline CDR1 reads SGHTA; CDR2 reads FQGNSA. With 0 bases removed from V and 4 bases from J, the gap between germline ends came to 9 bases. CDR3 nucleotide sequence: TGTGCCAGCAGCTTAGCGGGCCAGGGAGAGACCCAGTACTTC. Translating it yields CASSLAGQGETQYF.

The chain uses TRBV19 and TRBJ2-1; a weak D match, TRBD2 (5 bases). CDR1 LNHDA and CDR2 SQIVND come from the germline V gene (reference sequence). CDR3 length: 15 amino acids. V lost 4 bases, J lost 2 bases, and 12 bases lay in between. CDR3 sequence (DNA): TGTGCCAGTAGTAAAACTACGAGGGCCTACAATGAGCAGTTCTTC. It specifies CASSKTTRAYNEQFF.

This clone appeared a few times. V is TRBV5-1 and J is TRBJ2-3; TRBD1 matches 7 bases. The CDR3 runs to 13 residues. The junction had 6 bases not matched to a gene; V was cut back by 6 bases and J by 5 bases. In germline, CDR1 is SGHRS, CDR2 YFSETQ. The chain's CDR3 is CASKRGPQDTQYF. The CDR3 coding sequence is TGCGCCAGCAAGAGGGGGCCACAAGATACGCAGTATTTT.

This clone appeared once. The V and J genes are TRBV7-2 and TRBJ1-1, with 8 bases identical to TRBD1. Losses at the gene ends were 3 bases for V and 7 bases for J; bases not matched to a gene: 7. This CDR3 has 14 residues. Per germline, CDR1 SGHTA and CDR2 FQGNSA. The CDR3 coding sequence is TGTGCCAGCAGCTTCGACAGGGGACTTAATGAAGCTTTCTTT. Its translation: CASSFDRGLNEAFF.

The chain has TRBV29-1 and TRBJ1-1; D is unclear. CDR1 is SQVTM, CDR2 ANQGSEA, per germline. The CDR3 extends over 12 amino acids. V lost 8 bases to trimming and J lost 4 bases, with 14 bases between them. CDR3 coding DNA: TGCAGCTTTCAGGCGGGTCCCACTGAAGCTTTCTTT. The encoded protein is CSFQAGPTEAFF.

The V and J genes are TRBV5-1 and TRBJ2-5, with D perhaps TRBD2 (6 bases). Per germline, CDR1 SGHRS and CDR2 YFSETQ. Between the trimmed V and J ends, which lost 3 bases and 1 base, there was a span of 10 bases. This CDR3 has 14 amino acids. CDR3 in amino acids: CASSSTSTQETQYF. CDR3 sequence (DNA): TGCGCCAGCAGCTCAACTAGCACCCAAGAGACCCAGTACTTC.